These 8 T cell receptor beta chains came from one sample sequenced in a study of shared clonotypes between healthy human individuals. Profiling relied on immunoSEQ multiplex PCR, and the TCRdb table lists in-frame clones only, not all of them. The data hold more than 1.2 million clones, with approximately 98.5% observed a single time. Material: naive CD4+ T cells sorted from blood. Subset denoted: CD45RA+ positively selected. The receptors were sampled from a man aged 30 to 39 in good health.

The chain is built from TRBV5-1 and TRBJ2-2, with D hard to call. The germline CDR1 and CDR2 sequences are SGHRS and YFSETQ. The germline V and J ends were trimmed by 4 bases and 1 base, with 11 bases remaining between them. The CDR3 covers 15 residues. The CDR3 DNA reads as TGCGCCAGCAGCATCTGGACCTTGAACACCGGGGAGCTGTTTTTT. This translates into CASSIWTLNTGELFF. The variable domain in full, with the rest retrieved from reference TRBV5-1 and TRBJ2-2, is KAGVTQTPRYLIKTRGQQVTLSCSPISGHRSVSWYQQTPGQGLQFLFEYFSETQRNKGNFPGRFSGRQFSNSRSEMNVSTLELGDSALYLCASSIWTLNTGELFFGEGSRLTVL.

This rearrangement joins TRBV28 to TRBJ2-7; D is unclear. Germline values: CDR1 MDHEN, CDR2 SYDVKM. The V end was cut by 2 bases, the J end by 2 bases, with 10 bases between. There are 14 residues in the CDR3. CDR3 loop: CASSLPSATYEQYF. The DNA of the CDR3 is TGTGCCAGCAGTTTACCCTCAGCTACCTACGAGCAGTACTTC.

J is TRBJ1-5 and V is TRBV5-5; 9 nucleotides agree with TRBD1. From germline, CDR1 is SGHKS and CDR2 YYEKEE (reference sequence). The junction had 3 bases not matched to a gene; V was cut back by 3 bases and J by 5 bases. CDR3 length: 14 residues. The CDR3 is CASSSTGGDQPQHF. DNA of the CDR3: TGTGCCAGCAGCTCGACAGGGGGGGATCAGCCCCAGCATTTT.

The V and J genes are TRBV7-3 and TRBJ2-2, with 8 bases lining up with TRBD2. The V gene end was trimmed by 4 bases and the J gene end by 5 bases; junction bases not matched to a gene: 9. Germline loops: CDR1 SGHTA, CDR2 FQGTGA. The CDR3 is 16 residues long. CDR3 sequence (DNA): TGTGCCAGCAGCTCCCGGGGGGGGCAGACTACCGGGGAGCTGTTTTTT. Translated, it gives CASSSRGGQTTGELFF.

V and J are TRBV2 and TRBJ1-1; D is perhaps TRBD1 (5 bases). Germline assignment: CDR1 SNHLY and CDR2 FYNNEI. V lost 6 bases, J lost 4 bases, and 15 bases lay in between. The CDR3 consists of 14 residues. CDR3 nucleotides: TGTGCCAGCAGCTCTCAGGGCAGGGTCACTGAAGCTTTCTTT. It yields the protein CASSSQGRVTEAFF. Complete variable domain (other parts from reference TRBV2 and TRBJ1-1): EPEVTQTPSHQVTQMGQEVILRCVPISNHLYFYWYRQILGQKVEFLVSFYNNEISEKSEIFDDQFSVERPDGSNFTLKIRSTKLEDSAMYFCASSSQGRVTEAFFGQGTRLTVV.

The V call is TRBV29-1, the J call TRBJ2-5; D is unresolved. The CDR3 runs 14 residues. Germline assignment: CDR1 SQVTM and CDR2 ANQGSEA. V was trimmed by 0 bases and J by 4 bases, leaving 12 bases between them. CDR3 DNA: TGCAGCGTTGAAGATAAGGTCACCAGAGAGACCCAGTACTTC. It codes for CSVEDKVTRETQYF. The entire variable domain, with the rest obtained from reference TRBV29-1 and TRBJ2-5, is as follows: SAVISQKPSRDICQRGTSLTIQCQVDSQVTMMFWYRQQPGQSLTLIATANQGSEATYESGFVIDKFPISRPNLTFSTLTVSNMSPEDSSIYLCSVEDKVTRETQYFGPGTRLLVL.

The gene calls are TRBV29-1 and TRBJ1-1; D call uncertain. Germline values: CDR1 SQVTM, CDR2 ANQGSEA. Trimming left V 4 bases short and J 4 bases short, with 4 bases between. This CDR3 contains 10 residues. The chain's CDR3 is CSVVLTEAFF. The CDR3, as DNA: TGCAGCGTTGTACTCACTGAAGCTTTCTTT.

The V gene is TRBV7-9, the J gene TRBJ2-1; a weak D match, TRBD1 (6 bases). This CDR3 has 14 residues. Germline CDR1 and CDR2: SEHNR and FQNEAQ (reference sequence). V lost 1 base and J 5 bases, leaving 9 bases between the germline ends. The CDR3 bases are TGTGCCAGCAGCTTAGGGACAGTAGACAATGAGCAGTTCTTC. It specifies CASSLGTVDNEQFF.